This paragraph covers one T cell receptor beta chain sequence. The antigen remains unidentified. Healthy Caucasians, and only they, were the donors. This sample was taken from a study of identical twins. A universal primer site was created by template switching, with the cDNA bearing unique molecular identifiers. Via MiXCR, TCRdb re-called the 5' RACE reads, giving one row per CDR3 protein. Among about 700,000 distinct CDR3 sequences listed, 8.6% were seen once. Study observations and caveats: The conclusions drew on cross-sectional statistical analysis instead of tracking the same donors. Invariant populations such as MAIT and iNKT cells could partly muddle zero-insertion analyses.

This CDR3 is built from 13 residues. The V gene lost 3 bases and the J gene lost 8 bases, with 15 bases spanning the gap. The germline V gene has CDR1 SGDLS and CDR2 YYNGEE. The data were also submitted as part of a second study, on yellow fever vaccine responses in identical twins.

This sequence originates from a woman younger than 35 in good health. The chain joins TRBV9 to TRBJ2-7, with D perhaps matching TRBD1 or TRBD2 (5 bases each). The specimen was PBMCs. Here the CDR3 DNA reads TGTGCCAGCAGCGCCGGGGCTTACAGCCAGCAGTACTTC. It is translated as CASSAGAYSQQYF. The full variable domain, rest sourced from reference TRBV9 and TRBJ2-7, is DSGVTQTPKHLITATGQRVTLRCSPRSGDLSVYWYQQSLDQGLQFLIQYYNGEERAKGNILERFSAQQFPDLHSELNLSSLELGDSALYFCASSAGAYSQQYFGPGTRLTVT.